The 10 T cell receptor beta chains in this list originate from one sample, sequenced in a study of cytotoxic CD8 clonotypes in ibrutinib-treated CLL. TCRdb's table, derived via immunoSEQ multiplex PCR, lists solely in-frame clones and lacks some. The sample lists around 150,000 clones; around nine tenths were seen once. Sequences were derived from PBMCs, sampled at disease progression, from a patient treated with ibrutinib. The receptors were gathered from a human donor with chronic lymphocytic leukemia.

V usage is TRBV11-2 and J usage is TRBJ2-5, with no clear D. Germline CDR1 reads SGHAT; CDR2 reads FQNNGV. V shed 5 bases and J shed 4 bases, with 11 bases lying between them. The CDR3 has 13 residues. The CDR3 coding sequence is TGTGCCAGCAGCGATCGTTCTGTAGAGACCCAGTACTTC. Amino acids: CASSDRSVETQYF.

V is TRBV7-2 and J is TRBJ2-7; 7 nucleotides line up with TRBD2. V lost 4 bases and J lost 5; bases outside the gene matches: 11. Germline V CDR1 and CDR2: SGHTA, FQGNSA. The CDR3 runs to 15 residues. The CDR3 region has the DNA TGTGCCAGCAGCTCGGTTTCCACTAGCGCCCACGAGCAGTACTTC. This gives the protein CASSSVSTSAHEQYF.

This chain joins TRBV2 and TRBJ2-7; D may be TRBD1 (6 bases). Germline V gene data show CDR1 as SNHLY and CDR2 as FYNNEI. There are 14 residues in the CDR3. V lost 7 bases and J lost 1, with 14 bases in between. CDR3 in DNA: TGTGCCAGCACCCCAAAGGGACATTCCTACGAGCAGTACTTC. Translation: CASTPKGHSYEQYF.

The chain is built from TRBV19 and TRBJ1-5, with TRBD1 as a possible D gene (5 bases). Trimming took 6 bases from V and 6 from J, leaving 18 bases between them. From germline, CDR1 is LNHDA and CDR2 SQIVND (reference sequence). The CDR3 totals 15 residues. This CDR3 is CASREHAGSIQPQHF. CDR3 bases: TGTGCCAGTAGGGAACACGCAGGGTCAATTCAGCCCCAGCATTTT.

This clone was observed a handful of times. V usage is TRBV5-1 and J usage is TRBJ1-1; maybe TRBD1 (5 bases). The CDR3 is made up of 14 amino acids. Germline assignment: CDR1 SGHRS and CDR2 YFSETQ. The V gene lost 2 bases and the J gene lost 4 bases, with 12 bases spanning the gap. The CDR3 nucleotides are TGCGCCAGCAGCTTTGACACAAGGGGCACTGAAGCTTTCTTT. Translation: CASSFDTRGTEAFF.

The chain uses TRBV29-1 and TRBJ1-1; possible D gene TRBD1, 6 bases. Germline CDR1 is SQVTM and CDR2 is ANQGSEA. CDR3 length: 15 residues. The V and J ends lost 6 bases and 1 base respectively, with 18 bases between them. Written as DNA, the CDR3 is TGCAGCGTCCCCGCTTGGGGGGCCGAGAACACTGAAGCTTTCTTT. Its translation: CSVPAWGAENTEAFF. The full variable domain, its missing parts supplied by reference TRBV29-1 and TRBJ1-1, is SAVISQKPSRDICQRGTSLTIQCQVDSQVTMMFWYRQQPGQSLTLIATANQGSEATYESGFVIDKFPISRPNLTFSTLTVSNMSPEDSSIYLCSVPAWGAENTEAFFGQGTRLTVV.

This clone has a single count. The CDR3 loop is CASSVESVRAGELFF. The CDR3 DNA sequence: TGTGCCAGCAGCGTAGAATCGGTCCGGGCCGGGGAGCTGTTTTTT. The genes are TRBV9 and TRBJ2-2; D gene uncertain. The CDR3 sequence is 15 residues long. Germline assignment: CDR1 SGDLS and CDR2 YYNGEE. The germline V and J ends were trimmed by 0 bases and 6 bases, with 12 bases remaining between them.

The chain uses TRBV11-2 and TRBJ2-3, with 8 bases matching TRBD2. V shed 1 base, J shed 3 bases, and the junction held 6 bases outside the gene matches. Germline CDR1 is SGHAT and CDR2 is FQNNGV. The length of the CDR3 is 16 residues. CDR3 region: CASSLAGGTGTDTQYF. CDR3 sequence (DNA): TGTGCCAGCAGCTTAGCGGGGGGGACGGGGACAGATACGCAGTATTTT.

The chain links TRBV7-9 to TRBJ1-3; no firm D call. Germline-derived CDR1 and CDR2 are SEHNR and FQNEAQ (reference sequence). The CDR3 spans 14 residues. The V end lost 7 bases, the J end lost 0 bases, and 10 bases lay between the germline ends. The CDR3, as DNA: TGTGCCAGCACCCTTCTGAACTCTGGAAACACCATATATTTT. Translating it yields CASTLLNSGNTIYF.

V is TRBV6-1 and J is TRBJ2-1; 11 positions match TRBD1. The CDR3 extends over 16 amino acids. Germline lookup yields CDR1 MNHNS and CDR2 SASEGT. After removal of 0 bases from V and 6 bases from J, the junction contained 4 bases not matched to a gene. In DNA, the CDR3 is TGTGCCAGCAGTGAAGCAACCGGGACAGGGGGCAATGAGCAGTTCTTC. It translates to CASSEATGTGGNEQFF.